One sample yielded the 32 T cell receptor beta chains listed below, sequenced in a study of T cell repertoires and HLA-DP antigens. The method was immunoSEQ multiplex PCR; TCRdb's version includes in-frame clones alone and lacks a portion of them. The sample contains about 89,000 clones, about 89% of which appear only once. No antigen has been identified for these receptors. Specimen: CD4+ T cells from PBMCs. These receptors originate from a man in his fifties or sixties in good health and CMV-seronegative.

V gene TRBV7-2 combines with J gene TRBJ2-4; TRBD1 is a possible D gene (6 bases). The CDR3 covers 18 residues. Germline lookup yields CDR1 SGHTA and CDR2 FQGNSA. Trimming removed 2 bases from V and 0 bases from J, with 17 bases in between. The CDR3 here is CASSLPYRGNLAKNIQYF. Here the CDR3 DNA reads TGTGCCAGCAGCTTACCCTATAGGGGGAATCTAGCCAAAAACATTCAGTACTTC.

V usage is TRBV7-9 and J usage is TRBJ1-2, with D perhaps matching TRBD1 (6 bases). Trimming took off 5 bases at V and 6 bases at J, with 16 bases between the two ends. Germline CDR1 is SEHNR and CDR2 is FQNEAQ (reference sequence). The CDR3 consists of 14 residues. CDR3 bases: TGTGCCAGCAGCCAATTAGTACAGGGTGATGGCTACACCTTC. This gives the protein CASSQLVQGDGYTF. Complete variable domain (other parts from reference TRBV7-9 and TRBJ1-2): DTGVSQNPRHKITKRGQNVTFRCDPISEHNRLYWYRQTLGQGPEFLTYFQNEAQLEKSRLLSDRFSAERPKGSFSTLEIQRTEQGDSAMYLCASSQLVQGDGYTFGSGTRLTVV.

This chain links TRBV6-5 with TRBJ2-2; tentatively, D is TRBD2 (7 bases). Trimming removed 5 bases at V and 7 bases at J, with 14 bases between. The CDR3 has 14 residues. CDR1 is MNHEY and CDR2 is SVGAGI in the germline V gene. In nucleotides, the CDR3 is TGTGCCAGCAGTACTCATAGGGGGGGCGGGGAGCTGTTTTTT. Amino acid sequence: CASSTHRGGGELFF.

The chain has TRBV9 and TRBJ1-6; D is perhaps TRBD1 (5 bases). Germline CDR1 and CDR2: SGDLS and YYNGEE. Trimming removed 4 bases from V and 9 bases from J, with 17 bases in between. The CDR3 runs 15 residues. CDR3 protein: CASSSRGGRISPLHF. The CDR3, as DNA: TGTGCCAGCAGCTCAAGGGGTGGGCGCATTTCACCCCTCCACTTT.

This clone was seen only a few times. J is TRBJ2-7 and V is TRBV6-5; the match to TRBD1 covers 10 bases. The CDR3 runs to 15 residues. Per germline, CDR1 MNHEY and CDR2 SVGAGI. With 5 bases clipped from V and 0 bases from J, the junction kept 4 bases outside the gene matches. CDR3 sequence reads: CASSPRTGGSYEQYF. The CDR3 DNA reads TGTGCCAGCAGTCCGAGGACAGGGGGCTCCTACGAGCAGTACTTC.

The chain couples TRBV9 to TRBJ2-2, with 12 nucleotides matching TRBD2. Per germline, CDR1 SGDLS and CDR2 YYNGEE. V trimming: 3 bases; J trimming: 3 bases; junction bases outside the gene matches: 3. This CDR3 region has 16 residues. The CDR3 nucleotides are TGTGCCAGCAGCGACGGACTAGCGGGGTACACCGGGGAGCTGTTTTTT. Residues: CASSDGLAGYTGELFF.

CDR3 nucleotides: TGTGCGGTGGGCAGGGACATGAACACTGAAGCTTTCTTT. It codes for CAVGRDMNTEAFF. The chain recombines TRBV6-5 with TRBJ1-1; D is possibly TRBD1 (6 bases). The CDR3 loop spans 13 amino acids. The germline CDR1 and CDR2 sequences are MNHEY and SVGAGI.

This clone is classed as medium-sized. The chain recombines TRBV4-1 with TRBJ2-7; D is undetermined. CDR3 length equals 14 residues. CDR1 MGHRA and CDR2 YSYEKL come from the germline V gene. Trimming took off 1 base at V and 0 bases at J, with 7 bases between the two ends. The CDR3 protein is CASSQAEISYEQYF. For the CDR3, the DNA is TGCGCCAGCAGCCAAGCGGAAATCTCCTACGAGCAGTACTTC.

The chain employs TRBV4-2 and TRBJ2-5; D uncertain. Germline V lookup: CDR1 LGHNA, CDR2 YNFKEQ. Between the trimmed V and J ends, which lost 0 bases and 0 bases, there was a span of 14 bases. The CDR3 extends over 17 amino acids. For the CDR3, the DNA is TGTGCCAGCAGCCAAGAGGGGTACAGCGTAAACCAAGAGACCCAGTACTTC. Its protein is CASSQEGYSVNQETQYF.

The rearrangement uses TRBV5-1 and TRBJ2-3; 9 nucleotides match TRBD1. Trimming at V came to 0 bases and at J to 4 bases, leaving 0 bases not matched to a gene. CDR3 length equals 14 residues. Germline values: CDR1 SGHRS, CDR2 YFSETQ. DNA of the CDR3: TGCGCCAGCAGCTTGGACAGGGGGCCAGATACGCAGTATTTT. This encodes CASSLDRGPDTQYF.

The chain combines TRBV30 with TRBJ1-2; 11 positions match TRBD1. Germline V lookup: CDR1 GTSNPN, CDR2 SVGIG (reference sequence). This CDR3 has 17 residues. Losses at the gene ends were 1 base for V and 0 bases for J; bases not matched to a gene: 7. The CDR3 bases are TGTGCCTGGAGTGGTCCGGGACAGGGGGAAGCTAACTATGGCTACACCTTC. Amino acid sequence: CAWSGPGQGEANYGYTF. Combining the CDR3 with reference TRBV30 and TRBJ1-2 gives the whole variable domain SQTIHQWPATLVQPVGSPLSLECTVEGTSNPNLYWYRQAAGRGLQLLFYSVGIGQISSEVPQNLSASRPQDRQFILSSKKLLLSDSGFYLCAWSGPGQGEANYGYTFGSGTRLTVV.

V is TRBV5-1 and J is TRBJ1-2; D ambiguous. The V end lost 0 bases, the J end lost 6 bases, and 21 bases lay between the germline ends. Germline CDR1 SGHRS, CDR2 YFSETQ. CDR3 length equals 17 residues. CDR3 protein: CASSLALEGPPQDGYTF. Here the CDR3 DNA reads TGCGCCAGCAGCTTGGCGCTGGAAGGTCCCCCGCAAGATGGCTACACCTTC. The entire variable domain, with the rest obtained from reference TRBV5-1 and TRBJ1-2, is as follows: KAGVTQTPRYLIKTRGQQVTLSCSPISGHRSVSWYQQTPGQGLQFLFEYFSETQRNKGNFPGRFSGRQFSNSRSEMNVSTLELGDSALYLCASSLALEGPPQDGYTFGSGTRLTVV.

The chain is built from TRBV30 and TRBJ1-5; 7 nucleotides agree with TRBD1. CDR3 size: 14 residues. Trimming took 1 base from V and 3 from J; bases not matched to a gene: 3. CDR1 and CDR2 from the germline V gene are GTSNPN and SVGIG (reference sequence). The CDR3 loop reads CAWSEDRDNQPQHF. CDR3 nucleotide sequence: TGTGCCTGGAGTGAAGACAGGGACAATCAGCCCCAGCATTTT.

The gene calls are TRBV18 and TRBJ2-7; perhaps TRBD1 as D (6 bases). The germline V gene encodes CDR1 KGHSH and CDR2 LQKENI. This CDR3 is built from 14 residues. V lost 3 bases to trimming and J lost 6 bases, with 15 bases between them. The CDR3: CASSPTPTGSEQYF. CDR3 DNA sequence: TGTGCCAGCTCACCTACCCCGACAGGATCCGAGCAGTACTTC.

V gene TRBV4-3 combines with J gene TRBJ1-1; D gene uncertain. The CDR3 is 15 amino acids. Trimming took off 1 base at V and 0 bases at J, with 9 bases between the two ends. Germline CDR1 and CDR2: LGHNA and YSLEER. The DNA of the CDR3 is TGCGCCAGCAGCCAAGCTCCGGGGATGAACACTGAAGCTTTCTTT. Translated: CASSQAPGMNTEAFF.

The J gene is TRBJ1-1, the V gene TRBV30; D is undetermined. Trimming removed 4 bases from V and 3 bases from J, with 12 bases in between. This CDR3 has 13 amino acids. In germline, CDR1 is GTSNPN, CDR2 SVGIG (reference sequence). The DNA for the CDR3 is TGTGCCTGGACGTGGGAGGGCCACACTGAAGCTTTCTTT. As protein: CAWTWEGHTEAFF.

The chain is built from TRBV19 and TRBJ2-3; tentative D call: TRBD2 (5 bases). Germline-derived CDR1 and CDR2 are LNHDA and SQIVND (reference sequence). The CDR3 totals 17 residues. The germline V and J ends were trimmed by 4 bases and 2 bases, with 19 bases remaining between them. The chain's CDR3 is CASSSIRRLTNTDTQYF. As DNA, the CDR3 is TGTGCCAGTAGTAGCATAAGGAGGCTAACAAACACAGATACGCAGTATTTT.

CDR3 coding DNA: TGTGCCTGGGGGACTTTTGGTACGCAGTATTTT. Translation gives CAWGTFGTQYF. The genes are TRBV30 and TRBJ2-3; tentatively, D is TRBD2 (6 bases). CDR3 length: 11 amino acids. The V gene's germline CDR1 is GTSNPN and CDR2 SVGIG (reference sequence). V shed 5 bases and J shed 8 bases, with 11 bases lying between them.

The J gene is TRBJ2-3, the V gene TRBV5-1, with 10 nucleotides matching TRBD2. V lost 1 base to trimming and J lost 4 bases; unmatched junction nucleotides: 3. The germline V gene encodes CDR1 SGHRS and CDR2 YFSETQ. The CDR3 spans 15 residues. The DNA of the CDR3 is TGCGCCAGCAGCTTGTCTAGCGGGGGATCAGATACGCAGTATTTT. Translation: CASSLSSGGSDTQYF.

The rearrangement uses TRBV7-9 and TRBJ2-2; TRBD2 agrees at 14 bases. The CDR3 covers 18 residues. The V segment lost 4 bases and the J segment 5 bases; nucleotides outside the gene matches: 9. Germline assignment: CDR1 SEHNR and CDR2 FQNEAQ (reference sequence). The CDR3 DNA reads as TGTGCCAGCAGCTCTGGGACTAGCGGGGGACCACAAACCGGGGAGCTGTTTTTT. Its translation is CASSSGTSGGPQTGELFF.

The chain carries TRBV29-1 and TRBJ2-5, with TRBD2 matching 11 bases. CDR1 is SQVTM, CDR2 ANQGSEA, per germline. The CDR3 is made up of 12 amino acids. Trimming at V came to 8 bases and at J to 9 bases, leaving 8 bases not matched to a gene. CDR3 in amino acids: CSFRLAGLSQYF. The CDR3 bases are TGCAGCTTTCGACTAGCGGGGTTATCCCAGTACTTC.

The chain has TRBV11-2 and TRBJ1-2; D gene ambiguous. The CDR3 loop spans 13 amino acids. With 6 bases removed from V and 4 bases from J, the gap between germline ends came to 12 bases. Germline V lookup: CDR1 SGHAT, CDR2 FQNNGV. The CDR3 DNA is TGTGCCAGCAGACCAGACGCCGTCTATGGCTACACCTTC. It yields the protein CASRPDAVYGYTF.

The rearrangement joins TRBV4-3 to TRBJ1-3, with 7 bases identical to TRBD1. CDR1 is LGHNA and CDR2 is YSLEER in the germline V gene. The CDR3 extends over 13 amino acids. The V and J ends lost 4 bases and 4 bases, in that order; junction bases with no gene match: 1. CDR3 loop: CASSRQGGNTIYF. The CDR3 coding sequence is TGCGCCAGCAGCCGACAGGGAGGAAACACCATATATTTT.

V is TRBV7-8 and J is TRBJ2-5; tentatively, D is TRBD2 (6 bases). This CDR3 comprises 13 residues. Germline V gene sequence: CDR1 SGHVS, CDR2 FQNEAQ. The V and J ends lost 5 bases and 5 bases respectively, with 12 bases between them. CDR3 coding DNA: TGTGCCAGCAGCCAGACTAGGACGGAGACCCAGTACTTC. This sequence encodes CASSQTRTETQYF. The full variable domain, with the rest looked up from reference TRBV7-8 and TRBJ2-5, is GAGVSQSPRYKVAKRGQDVALRCDPISGHVSLFWYQQALGQGPEFLTYFQNEAQLDKSGLPSDRFFAERPEGSVSTLKIQRTQQEDSAVYLCASSQTRTETQYFGPGTRLLVL.

The rearrangement links TRBV2 to TRBJ2-7; TRBD1 matches at 8 bases. CDR3 length equals 13 residues. J gave up 5 bases and V 6 bases, and 6 bases lay outside the gene matches. Germline V gene lookup returns CDR1 SNHLY and CDR2 FYNNEI. CDR3 in amino acids: CASSLGQVDEQYF. In nucleotides, the CDR3 is TGTGCCAGCAGCCTGGGACAGGTCGACGAGCAGTACTTC. Together with reference TRBV2 and TRBJ2-7, the CDR3 gives the full variable domain: EPEVTQTPSHQVTQMGQEVILRCVPISNHLYFYWYRQILGQKVEFLVSFYNNEISEKSEIFDDQFSVERPDGSNFTLKIRSTKLEDSAMYFCASSLGQVDEQYFGPGTRLTVT.

J is TRBJ2-3 and V is TRBV18; TRBD2 aligns across 10 bases. The CDR3 is 15 residues long. V lost 6 bases to trimming and J lost 5 bases; unmatched junction nucleotides: 8. Germline-derived CDR1 and CDR2 are KGHSH and LQKENI. The CDR3 region has the DNA TGTGCCAGCTCCAAAGCGGGAGGGCCCAGAGATACGCAGTATTTT. Translated, it gives CASSKAGGPRDTQYF.

CDR3 sequence reads: CASSGRNYGYTF. CDR3 DNA: TGTGCCAGCAGTGGGAGAAACTATGGCTACACCTTC. This sequence joins TRBV7-2 and TRBJ1-2; D gene ambiguous. In germline, CDR1 is SGHTA, CDR2 FQGNSA. V gave up 6 bases and J gave up 2 bases, with 7 bases separating them. The CDR3 is 12 residues long.

The chain uses TRBV7-2 and TRBJ2-7; 7 nucleotides match TRBD2. Looked up from germline, CDR1 is SGHTA and CDR2 is FQGNSA. The CDR3 runs to 14 residues. After removal of 3 bases from V and 2 bases from J, the junction contained 4 bases not matched to a gene. CDR3 in amino acids: CASSFPGGTYEQYF. DNA of the CDR3: TGTGCCAGCAGCTTTCCGGGAGGAACCTACGAGCAGTACTTC.

This clone was detected only once. The V gene is TRBV30, the J gene TRBJ2-7, with 10 bases aligning to TRBD1. This CDR3 region has 13 residues. J gave up 4 bases and V 6 bases, and 6 bases lay outside the gene matches. Germline values: CDR1 GTSNPN, CDR2 SVGIG (reference sequence). CDR3 in amino acids: CACPGQGIYEQYF. As DNA, the CDR3 is TGTGCCTGCCCGGGACAGGGGATATACGAGCAGTACTTC.

This clone was counted a few times. The chain has TRBV5-1 and TRBJ2-1; D might be TRBD1 (5 bases). CDR1 and CDR2 (germline): SGHRS, YFSETQ. The CDR3 has 16 residues. V gave up 1 base and J gave up 0 bases, with 11 bases separating them. The CDR3 DNA reads as TGCGCCAGCAGCTTGCTCCCGCAGGGCTCCTACAATGAGCAGTTCTTC. Protein: CASSLLPQGSYNEQFF.

The genes are TRBV15 and TRBJ2-2, with D hard to call. This CDR3 has 16 amino acids. Germline V lookup: CDR1 LNHNV, CDR2 YYDKDF (reference sequence). V was pared by 0 bases and J by 0 bases, with 8 bases between. The CDR3 nucleotides are TGTGCCACCAGCAGAGATTCTCAGCCGAACACCGGGGAGCTGTTTTTT. This sequence encodes CATSRDSQPNTGELFF. Using reference TRBV15 and TRBJ2-2 for the parts outside the CDR3, the full variable domain is DAMVIQNPRYQVTQFGKPVTLSCSQTLNHNVMYWYQQKSSQAPKLLFHYYDKDFNNEADTPDNFQSRRPNTSFCFLDIRSPGLGDTAMYLCATSRDSQPNTGELFFGEGSRLTVL.

CDR3 nucleotides: TGTGCCAGCAGTGAACAGGACTTAAGCTCCTACAATGAGCAGTTCTTC. Its protein product is CASSEQDLSSYNEQFF. The chain links TRBV6-1 to TRBJ2-1; possible D gene TRBD2, 5 bases. Trimming took off 2 bases at V and 0 bases at J, with 11 bases between the two ends. The germline gives CDR1 MNHNS, CDR2 SASEGT. The CDR3 covers 16 residues.